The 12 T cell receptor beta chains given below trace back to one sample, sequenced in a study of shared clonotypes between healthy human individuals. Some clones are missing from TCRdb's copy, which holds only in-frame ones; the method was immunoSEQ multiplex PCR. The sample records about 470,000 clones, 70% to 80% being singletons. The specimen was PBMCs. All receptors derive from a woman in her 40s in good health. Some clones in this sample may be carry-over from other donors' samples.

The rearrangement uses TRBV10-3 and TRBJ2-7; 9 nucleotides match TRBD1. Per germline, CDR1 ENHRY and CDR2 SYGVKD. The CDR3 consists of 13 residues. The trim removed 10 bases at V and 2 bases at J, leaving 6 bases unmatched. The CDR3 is CATNRGLTYEQYF. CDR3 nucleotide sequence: TGTGCCACCAACAGGGGGCTAACCTACGAGCAGTACTTC.

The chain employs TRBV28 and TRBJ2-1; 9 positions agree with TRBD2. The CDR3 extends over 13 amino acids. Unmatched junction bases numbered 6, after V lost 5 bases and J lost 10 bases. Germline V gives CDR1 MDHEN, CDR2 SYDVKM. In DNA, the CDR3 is TGTGCCAGCAGTACCCCAGCGGGGGGAGAGCAGTTCTTC. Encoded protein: CASSTPAGGEQFF.

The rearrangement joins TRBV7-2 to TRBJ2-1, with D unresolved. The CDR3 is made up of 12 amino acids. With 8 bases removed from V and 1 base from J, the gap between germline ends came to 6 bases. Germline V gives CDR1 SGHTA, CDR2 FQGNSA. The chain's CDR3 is CASGGSYNEQFF. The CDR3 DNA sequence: TGTGCCAGCGGTGGTTCCTACAATGAGCAGTTCTTC. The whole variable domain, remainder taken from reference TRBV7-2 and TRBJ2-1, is GAGVSQSPSNKVTEKGKDVELRCDPISGHTALYWYRQSLGQGLEFLIYFQGNSAPDKSGLPSDRFSAERTGGSVSTLTIQRTQQEDSAVYLCASGGSYNEQFFGPGTRLTVL.

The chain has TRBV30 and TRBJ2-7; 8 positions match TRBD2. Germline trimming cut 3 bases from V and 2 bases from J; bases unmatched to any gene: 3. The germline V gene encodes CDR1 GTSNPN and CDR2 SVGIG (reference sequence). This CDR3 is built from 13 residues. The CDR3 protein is CAWSIAGPYEQYF. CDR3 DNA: TGTGCCTGGAGCATAGCGGGACCCTACGAGCAGTACTTC. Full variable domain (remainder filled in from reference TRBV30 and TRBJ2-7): SQTIHQWPATLVQPVGSPLSLECTVEGTSNPNLYWYRQAAGRGLQLLFYSVGIGQISSEVPQNLSASRPQDRQFILSSKKLLLSDSGFYLCAWSIAGPYEQYFGPGTRLTVT.

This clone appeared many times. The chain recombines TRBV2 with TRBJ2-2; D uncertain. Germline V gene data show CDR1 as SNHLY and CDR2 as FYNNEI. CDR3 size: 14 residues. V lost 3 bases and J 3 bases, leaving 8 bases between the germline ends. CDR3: CASSDIADTGELFF. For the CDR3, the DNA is TGTGCCAGCAGTGATATCGCTGACACCGGGGAGCTGTTTTTT.

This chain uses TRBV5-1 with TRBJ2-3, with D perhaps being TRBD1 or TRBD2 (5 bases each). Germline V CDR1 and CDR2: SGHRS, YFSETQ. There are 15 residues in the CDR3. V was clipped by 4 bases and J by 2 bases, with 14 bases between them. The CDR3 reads CASSLEPGPTDTQYF. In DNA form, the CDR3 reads TGCGCCAGCAGCCTGGAACCGGGACCCACAGATACGCAGTATTTT.

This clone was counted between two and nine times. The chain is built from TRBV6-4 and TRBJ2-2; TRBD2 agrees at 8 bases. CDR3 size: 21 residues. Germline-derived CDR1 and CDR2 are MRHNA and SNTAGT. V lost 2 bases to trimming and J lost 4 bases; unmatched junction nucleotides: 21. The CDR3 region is CASSDPPGAAGEKECTGELFF. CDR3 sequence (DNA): TGTGCCAGCAGTGACCCCCCCGGGGCAGCGGGAGAGAAGGAATGCACCGGGGAGCTGTTTTTT.

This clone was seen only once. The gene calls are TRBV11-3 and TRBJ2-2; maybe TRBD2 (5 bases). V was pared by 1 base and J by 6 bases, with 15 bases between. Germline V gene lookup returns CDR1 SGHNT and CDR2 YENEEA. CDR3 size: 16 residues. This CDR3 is CASSLGLTEVSGELFF. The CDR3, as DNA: TGTGCCAGCAGCTTAGGGCTCACGGAGGTTTCCGGGGAGCTGTTTTTT.

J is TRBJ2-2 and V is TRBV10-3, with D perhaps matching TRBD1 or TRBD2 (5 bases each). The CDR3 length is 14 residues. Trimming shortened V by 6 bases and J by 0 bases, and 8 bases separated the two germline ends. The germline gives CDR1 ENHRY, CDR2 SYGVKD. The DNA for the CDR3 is TGTGCCATCAGCCGGGACCCGAACACCGGGGAGCTGTTTTTT. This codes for CAISRDPNTGELFF.

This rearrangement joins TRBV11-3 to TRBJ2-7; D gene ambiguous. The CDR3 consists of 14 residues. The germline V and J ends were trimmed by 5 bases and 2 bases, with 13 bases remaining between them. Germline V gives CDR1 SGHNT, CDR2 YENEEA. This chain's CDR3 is CASSHGPETYEQYF. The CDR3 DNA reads TGTGCCAGCAGCCACGGGCCGGAAACCTACGAGCAGTACTTC.

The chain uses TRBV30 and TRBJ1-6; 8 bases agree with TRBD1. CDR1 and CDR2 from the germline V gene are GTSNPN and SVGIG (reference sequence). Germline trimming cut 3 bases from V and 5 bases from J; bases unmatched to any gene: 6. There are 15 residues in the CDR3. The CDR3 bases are TGTGCCTGGAGGAGCCCGGACAGGGATAATTCACCCCTCCACTTT. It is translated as CAWRSPDRDNSPLHF.

The CDR3 DNA reads TGTGCCAGCACCTCGACAGGGGATAGTGGTGCTTTCTTT. Translating it yields CASTSTGDSGAFF. The chain recombines TRBV2 with TRBJ1-1; 8 bases are a match to TRBD1. The CDR3 consists of 13 residues. Germline CDR1 and CDR2: SNHLY and FYNNEI. V was pared by 7 bases and J by 11 bases, with 12 bases of the junction left unmatched.